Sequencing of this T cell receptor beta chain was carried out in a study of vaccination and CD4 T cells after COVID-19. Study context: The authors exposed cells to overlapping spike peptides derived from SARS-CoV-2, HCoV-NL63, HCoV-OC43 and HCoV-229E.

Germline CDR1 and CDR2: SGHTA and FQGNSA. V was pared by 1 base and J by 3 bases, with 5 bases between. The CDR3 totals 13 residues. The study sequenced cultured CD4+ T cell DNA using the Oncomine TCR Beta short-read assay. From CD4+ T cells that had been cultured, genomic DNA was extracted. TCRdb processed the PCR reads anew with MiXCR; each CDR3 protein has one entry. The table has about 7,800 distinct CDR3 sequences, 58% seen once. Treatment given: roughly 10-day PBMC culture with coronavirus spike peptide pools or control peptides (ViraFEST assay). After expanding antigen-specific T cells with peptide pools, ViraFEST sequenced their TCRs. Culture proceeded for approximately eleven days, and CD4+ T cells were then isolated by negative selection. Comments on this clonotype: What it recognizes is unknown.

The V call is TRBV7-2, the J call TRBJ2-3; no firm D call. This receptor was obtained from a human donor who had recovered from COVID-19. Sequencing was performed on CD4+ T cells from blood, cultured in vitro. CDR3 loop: CASSLDSTDTQYF. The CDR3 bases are TGTGCCAGCAGCTTAGACAGTACAGATACGCAGTATTTT.